The source of this T cell receptor beta chain is a study of beta chain features in type 1 diabetes (dated by TCRdb to 2016 to 2019). Concerning the study at large: No differences in mean age, gender distribution, total cell number or subset yield were found between patients and healthy donors. A total of under 140,000,000 sorted cells were examined across all samples, and the number of cells per subset was strongly correlated with RNA yield. In the study, TCRB repertoires of sorted circulating CD4+ T cell subsets from recently diagnosed type 1 diabetes patients were compared with those of matched healthy donors. Regulatory and stem cell-like memory subsets were obtained from only 8 patients and roughly 8 healthy donors, while naive and central memory subsets were obtained from all 30 or so donors. What the work shows at the level of the full study, not this receptor alone: A moderate but significant shortening of TCRB CDR3 length was observed in type 1 diabetes patients in all four CD4+ subsets. Because the HLA sub-analyses included only small numbers of individuals, any influence of HLA type on TCRB rearrangement was left unresolved. At VDJ recombination sites, type 1 diabetes patients had fewer insertions and more deleted nucleotides, which implies abnormalities in thymic rearrangement. Naive, central memory and regulatory TCRB repertoires appeared to be more alike among patients than among healthy donors. Shorter templates might be favored by PCR, yet because patient and control samples were amplified and corrected together, any such skew would affect both groups equally. Because cDNA was sequenced instead of genomic DNA, highly expressing activated cells could be over-represented, though the groups showed no difference in activation or CD3 levels.

From each donor, a single peripheral blood sample of about 120 mL on average was drawn into heparinised tubes. Naive, central memory, regulatory and stem cell-like memory CD4+ T cells were sorted on a BD FACSAria II using a panel including CD45RO, CCR7, CD25, CD127, CD95 and CD27. Every sorted population had a purity above 95%. PBMCs were isolated right away by Lymphoprep density gradient centrifugation and were stained directly, without culture. So that batch effects would be minimized, each experiment stained and sorted samples in pairs, pairing one healthy donor with one patient. Trimming takes 0 bases off V and 9 bases off J; junction bases not matched to a gene: 6. CDR1 and CDR2, per the germline V gene (reference sequence), are SGHAT and FQDESV. CDR3 length: 15 amino acids, cysteine to phenylalanine. Only the CDR3 part of the read is kept: 45 bases, read in frame from the first base. The entire amount of isolated RNA was reverse transcribed using the High Capacity cDNA Reverse Transcription Kit, so the sequenced TCRB transcripts were expressed ones. Deep immunoSEQ sequencing was performed on naive, central memory and regulatory T cell samples, with an average of about 3.6 million total reads per sample. Sorted cells were lysed in RLT buffer, and RNA was extracted using DNase-treated RNeasy Micro or Mini kits according to cell number. To prevent cross-contamination, each cell subset was processed individually, whereas patient and healthy donor samples were processed jointly. The immunoSEQ multiplex PCR was used to amplify TCRB sequences from cDNA, yielding 87-bp fragments that span the CDR3 region. Amplicons were sequenced on the Illumina HiSeq platform. In the authors' own workflow: Synthetic template baselines were used to correct PCR bias computationally, reads within Hamming distance 2 were collapsed, and singletons that could not be merged were discarded. Reads were aligned against IMGT so that V, D and J genes, CDR3 length and insertions or deletions at six rearrangement sites could be assigned. Within each subset, clonotype counts were normalized to sorted cell number, and only after that were true diversity and Gini coefficients computed with the tcR R package. Repertoire sharing was quantified using the overlap coefficient calculated on TCRB nucleotide sequences. This immuneACCESS table, as held by TCRdb, lists in-frame sequences with V and J called but not all clones. Of the missing ones, under half trace to an unresolved V gene in checked studies; the others have no known cause. V, J and clone size reflect that table, while D and trimming were determined from the DNA. Recorded for this sample are 120,000 to 150,000 clones; 9% to 10% of them occurred a single time. 0.55% to 0.75% of the sample is in the top ten clones.

As concerns this clone: The target of this receptor is not known. Base quality data are lacking; no much larger clone is found one base away.

The receptor comes from a woman aged 40-49 years in good health. The chain employs TRBV11-1 and TRBJ2-1, with 9 bases in between that match TRBD2. Specimen: central memory CD4+ T cells from blood. CDR3 protein: CASSLATRGGTEQFF. In nucleotides, the sequence is TGTGCCAGCAGCTTAGCAACGCGGGGGGGCACTGAGCAGTTCTTC.